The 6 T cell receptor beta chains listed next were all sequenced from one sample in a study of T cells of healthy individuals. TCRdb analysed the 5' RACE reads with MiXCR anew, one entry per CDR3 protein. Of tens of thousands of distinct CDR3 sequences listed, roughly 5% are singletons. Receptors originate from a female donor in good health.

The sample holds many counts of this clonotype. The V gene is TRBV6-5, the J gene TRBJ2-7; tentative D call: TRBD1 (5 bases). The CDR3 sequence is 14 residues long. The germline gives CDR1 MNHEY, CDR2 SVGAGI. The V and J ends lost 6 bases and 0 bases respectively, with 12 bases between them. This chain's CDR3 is CASRFQQGSYEQYF. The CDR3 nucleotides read TGTGCCAGCAGATTTCAGCAGGGCTCCTACGAGCAGTACTTC.

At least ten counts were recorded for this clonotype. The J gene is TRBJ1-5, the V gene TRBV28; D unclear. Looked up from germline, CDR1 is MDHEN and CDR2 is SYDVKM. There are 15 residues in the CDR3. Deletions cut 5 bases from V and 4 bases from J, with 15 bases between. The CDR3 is CASSKGPLVNQPQHF. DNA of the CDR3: TGTGCCAGCAGTAAAGGGCCGTTGGTTAATCAGCCCCAGCATTTT.

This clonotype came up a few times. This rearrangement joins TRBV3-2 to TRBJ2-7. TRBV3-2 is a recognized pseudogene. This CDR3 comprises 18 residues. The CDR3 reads CASSQTVANDGGDREQYF. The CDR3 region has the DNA TGTGCCAGCAGCCAAACAGTCGCGAATGACGGTGGTGACCGGGAGCAGTACTTC.

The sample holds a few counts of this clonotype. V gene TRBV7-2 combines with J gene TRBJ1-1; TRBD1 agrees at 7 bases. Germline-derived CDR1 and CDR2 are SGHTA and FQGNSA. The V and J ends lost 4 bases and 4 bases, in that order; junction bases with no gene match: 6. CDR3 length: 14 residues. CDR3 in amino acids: CASSSQGGATEAFF. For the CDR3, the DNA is TGTGCCAGCAGCTCCCAGGGGGGGGCCACTGAAGCTTTCTTT.

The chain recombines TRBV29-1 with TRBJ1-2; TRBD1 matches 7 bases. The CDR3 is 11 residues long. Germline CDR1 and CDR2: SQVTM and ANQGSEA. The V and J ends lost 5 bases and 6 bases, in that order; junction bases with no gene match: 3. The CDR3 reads CSVKGADGYTF. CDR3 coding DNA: TGCAGCGTTAAGGGGGCAGATGGCTACACCTTC. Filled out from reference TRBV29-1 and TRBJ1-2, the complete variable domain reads SAVISQKPSRDICQRGTSLTIQCQVDSQVTMMFWYRQQPGQSLTLIATANQGSEATYESGFVIDKFPISRPNLTFSTLTVSNMSPEDSSIYLCSVKGADGYTFGSGTRLTVV.

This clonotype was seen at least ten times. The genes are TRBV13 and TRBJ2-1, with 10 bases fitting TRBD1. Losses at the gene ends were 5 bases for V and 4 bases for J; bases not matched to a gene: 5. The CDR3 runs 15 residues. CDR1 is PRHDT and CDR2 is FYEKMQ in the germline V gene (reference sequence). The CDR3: CASSPGQGGYNEQFF. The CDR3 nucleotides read TGTGCCAGCAGCCCCGGACAGGGGGGGTACAATGAGCAGTTCTTC.